These 20 T cell receptor beta chains originate from one sample sequenced in a study of blood T cell repertoires in COVID-19. Assay used: immunoSEQ multiplex PCR; TCRdb lists only in-frame clones, some missing. The repertoire holds about 270,000 clones, with roughly 90% as singletons. What was sequenced was PBMCs or T cells enriched from blood (not recorded which). These receptors all stem from a woman between 40 and 50 years old with acute COVID-19.

This chain links TRBV18 with TRBJ1-2; D is uncertain. Germline V lookup: CDR1 KGHSH, CDR2 LQKENI. The CDR3 has 13 amino acids. The ends were cut back, 2 bases at V and 5 bases at J, with 9 bases in the middle. The CDR3 DNA is TGTGCCAGCTCACCAGAAGACACTTATGGCTACACCTTC. Its protein is CASSPEDTYGYTF.

The chain couples TRBV7-8 to TRBJ2-7; TRBD1 matches 9 bases. V trimming: 3 bases; J trimming: 2 bases; junction bases outside the gene matches: 11. Looked up from germline, CDR1 is SGHVS and CDR2 is FQNEAQ. The CDR3 is 17 residues long. This CDR3 reads CASSFTPRTGGTYEQYF. CDR3 nucleotide sequence: TGTGCCAGCAGCTTTACCCCCCGCACAGGGGGCACCTACGAGCAGTACTTC.

The chain joins TRBV3-1 (or the pseudogene TRBV3-2) to TRBJ2-7; no firm D call. CDR3 length equals 11 residues. The V end was cut by 3 bases, the J end by 3 bases, with 3 bases between. Germline CDR1 and CDR2: LGHDT and YNNKEL (reference sequence). CDR3 bases: TGTGCCAGCAGCCACCACTACGAGCAGTACTTC. Its translation is CASSHHYEQYF.

The V call is TRBV4-2, the J call TRBJ1-4; 10 positions agree with TRBD1. The CDR3 contains 16 residues. V was pared by 1 base and J by 6 bases, with 5 bases of the junction left unmatched. Germline V gives CDR1 LGHNA, CDR2 YNFKEQ. The DNA of the CDR3 is TGTGCCAGCAGCCAAGCCTCCGGGACAGGGGATGAAAAACTGTTTTTT. Amino acids: CASSQASGTGDEKLFF.

J is TRBJ1-2 and V is TRBV4-2, with D unclear. This CDR3 is built from 12 residues. The V end lost 1 base, the J end lost 7 bases, and 7 bases lay between the germline ends. CDR1 is LGHNA and CDR2 is YNFKEQ in the germline V gene. CDR3 sequence reads: CASSQGYTGYTF. The CDR3 nucleotides read TGTGCCAGCAGCCAAGGATACACTGGCTACACCTTC.

CDR3 region: CASSLEGSSGNTIYF. The CDR3 bases are TGTGCCAGCAGCTTAGAAGGGAGCTCTGGAAACACCATATATTTT. The J gene is TRBJ1-3, the V gene TRBV5-4; D gene unclear. The V gene lost 2 bases and the J gene lost 0 bases, with 9 bases spanning the gap. The CDR3 extends over 15 amino acids. Per germline, CDR1 SGHNT and CDR2 YYREEE (reference sequence).

V usage is TRBV11-2 and J usage is TRBJ1-2; D may be TRBD1 (5 bases). This CDR3 has 16 amino acids. Between the trimmed V and J ends, which lost 5 bases and 6 bases, there was a span of 22 bases. CDR1 and CDR2 from the germline V gene are SGHAT and FQNNGV. The CDR3 region has the DNA TGTGCCAGCAGCCCGTTGGGGCTGGACGTAAATAATGGCTACACCTTC. As protein: CASSPLGLDVNNGYTF.

This sequence joins TRBV27 and TRBJ2-7; a possible D gene is TRBD2 (6 bases). The germline V gene has CDR1 MNHEY and CDR2 SMNVEV (reference sequence). With 6 bases removed from V and 2 bases from J, the gap between germline ends came to 11 bases. The CDR3 is 13 amino acids. CDR3 region: CASRGTWAYEQYF. The CDR3 coding sequence is TGTGCCAGCAGAGGGACTTGGGCCTACGAGCAGTACTTC.

The chain employs TRBV7-3 and TRBJ2-5; 11 nucleotides match TRBD2. This CDR3 region has 15 residues. Germline assignment: CDR1 SGHTA and CDR2 FQGTGA. After removal of 5 bases from V and 4 bases from J, the junction contained 6 bases not matched to a gene. The CDR3 DNA follows: TGTGCCAGCAGCATTAGCGGGGGGGCCATAGAGACCCAGTACTTC. Translation: CASSISGGAIETQYF.

The chain couples TRBV29-1 to TRBJ1-2, with D perhaps matching TRBD1 (6 bases). The V gene lost 4 bases and the J gene lost 6 bases, with 12 bases spanning the gap. CDR3 length: 12 amino acids. Germline V gives CDR1 SQVTM, CDR2 ANQGSEA. The CDR3 region is CSVGRGADGYTF. For the CDR3, the DNA is TGCAGCGTTGGCAGGGGTGCGGATGGCTACACCTTC.

The chain is built from TRBV9 and TRBJ1-5; no definite D call. Deletions cut 4 bases from V and 0 bases from J, with 11 bases between. CDR1 and CDR2 (germline): SGDLS, YYNGEE. This CDR3 has 15 amino acids. The DNA for the CDR3 is TGTGCCAGCAGCCCCCTGGGCCATAGCAATCAGCCCCAGCATTTT. This gives the protein CASSPLGHSNQPQHF.

This chain uses TRBV6-5 with TRBJ1-1; 7 bases are a match to TRBD1. Trimming removed 5 bases from V and 4 bases from J; junction bases left unmatched: 7. The CDR3 totals 14 residues. The germline CDR1 and CDR2 sequences are MNHEY and SVGAGI. The CDR3 coding sequence is TGTGCCAGCAGTCGACAGGGTATGGGCACTGAAGCTTTCTTT. This sequence encodes CASSRQGMGTEAFF.

The chain recombines TRBV2 with TRBJ2-2; TRBD1 agrees at 7 bases. The V gene's germline CDR1 is SNHLY and CDR2 FYNNEI. The CDR3 has 15 amino acids. The ends lost 5 bases at V and 2 bases at J; junction bases unmatched: 5. The CDR3 nucleotides read TGTGCCAGCAGTAAGGGGGCTAGAAACACCGGGGAGCTGTTTTTT. Translating gives CASSKGARNTGELFF.

This chain joins TRBV5-4 and TRBJ2-6, with D unresolved. V lost 3 bases to trimming and J lost 0 bases, with 10 bases between them. The CDR3 runs 16 residues. Germline assignment: CDR1 SGHNT and CDR2 YYREEE (reference sequence). This CDR3 is CASSSSADSGANVLTF. The CDR3 region has the DNA TGTGCCAGCAGCTCGAGCGCAGACTCTGGGGCCAACGTCCTGACTTTC.

The rearrangement joins TRBV5-8 to TRBJ1-1; 8 bases are shared with TRBD1. V was pared by 3 bases and J by 5 bases, with 6 bases of the junction left unmatched. CDR1 SGHTS and CDR2 YDEGEE come from the germline V gene. This CDR3 contains 14 residues. The CDR3 nucleotides read TGTGCCAGCAGCTCGGGGACAGGCGGGACTGAAGCTTTCTTT. Amino acids: CASSSGTGGTEAFF. The full variable domain, with the rest looked up from reference TRBV5-8 and TRBJ1-1, is EAGVTQSPTHLIKTRGQQATLRCSPISGHTSVYWYQQALGLGLQFLLWYDEGEERNRGNFPPRFSGRQFPNYSSELNVNALELEDSALYLCASSSGTGGTEAFFGQGTRLTVV.

This chain uses TRBV28 with TRBJ1-2; TRBD1 aligns across 7 bases. There are 15 residues in the CDR3. The V gene's germline CDR1 is MDHEN and CDR2 SYDVKM. V lost 2 bases and J lost 3; bases outside the gene matches: 6. The CDR3 nucleotides read TGTGCCAGCAGTTTAGGGGACAGAGGGTACTATGGCTACACCTTC. Translating gives CASSLGDRGYYGYTF.

In its sample, this clone was seen a few times. The CDR3 region is CSAQTPRGSVEKLFF. The CDR3 DNA reads TGCAGCGCCCAAACCCCCAGGGGGTCGGTGGAAAAACTGTTTTTT. The gene calls are TRBV29-1 and TRBJ1-4, with 7 bases lining up with TRBD1. Germline loops: CDR1 SQVTM, CDR2 ANQGSEA. This CDR3 is 15 amino acids long. V lost 7 bases to trimming and J lost 8 bases; unmatched junction nucleotides: 16.

There are a few counts of this clone. The same CDR3 can be traced to other DNA sequences in this sample. This chain connects TRBV28 to TRBJ1-1; 8 positions agree with TRBD1. The CDR3 spans 14 residues. Per germline, CDR1 MDHEN and CDR2 SYDVKM. Germline trimming cut 4 bases from V and 1 base from J; bases unmatched to any gene: 2. CDR3 sequence: CASSSGQGNTEAFF. The DNA of the CDR3 is TGTGCCAGCAGTTCAGGACAGGGGAACACTGAAGCTTTCTTT.

This chain links TRBV7-9 with TRBJ1-2; a weak D match, TRBD1 (5 bases). V dropped 8 bases and J dropped 1 base, with 11 bases sitting between them. The CDR3 sequence is 13 residues long. In germline, CDR1 is SEHNR, CDR2 FQNEAQ (reference sequence). The DNA of the CDR3 is TGTGCCAGCCGGGGGGACGTTAACTATGGCTACACCTTC. It encodes CASRGDVNYGYTF.

The chain couples TRBV13 to TRBJ2-1; 10 bases match TRBD2. V lost 5 bases and J lost 7; bases outside the gene matches: 11. The CDR3 runs to 16 residues. Germline CDR1 is PRHDT and CDR2 is FYEKMQ (reference sequence). The CDR3 here is CASSTPTAGGPNEQFF. For the CDR3, the DNA is TGTGCCAGCAGCACCCCGACAGCGGGGGGGCCTAATGAGCAGTTCTTC.